What follows are 18 T cell receptor beta chains derived from one specimen sequenced in a study of regulatory T cells in long-lasting Graves disease. Building the TCR beta libraries relied on iRepertoire HTBI primers, and CDR3 regions underwent Arm-PCR. MiXCR, run by TCRdb on the multiplex PCR reads, gives a single entry per CDR3 protein. The repertoire holds 700,000 or so distinct CDR3 sequences, with approximately 31% as singletons. Stated time point: persistent/refractory GD, antithyroid drugs over 5 years with positive TRAb. Extracted RNA from PBMCs served as the source of the TCR library. The sequencing used peripheral blood mononuclear cells (PBMCs), collected when the disease was refractory, from a patient treated with antithyroid drugs. These receptors all stem from a female donor with Graves disease.

The CDR3 nucleotides read TGCAGTGCTAGAGATCAGTTAGCGCCCTGGGAGTTCTTC. Translated, it gives CSARDQLAPWEFF. The chain couples TRBV20-1 to TRBJ2-1; perhaps TRBD2 as D (5 bases). Germline CDR1 DFQATT, CDR2 SNEGSKA (reference sequence). Between the trimmed V and J ends, which lost 0 bases and 14 bases, there was a span of 17 bases. CDR3 length: 13 residues.

The chain links TRBV5-1 to TRBJ2-7; D ambiguous. CDR1 SGHRS and CDR2 YFSETQ come from the germline V gene. Trimming removed 0 bases from V and 3 bases from J, with 13 bases in between. The CDR3 runs 15 residues. This chain's CDR3 is CASSLDVLGNYEQYF. Here the CDR3 DNA reads TGCGCCAGCAGCTTGGACGTCCTTGGGAACTACGAGCAGTACTTC.

This clonotype was detected only a few times. The chain links TRBV4-1 to TRBJ1-1; D is undetermined. The CDR3 runs 13 residues. Germline CDR1 is MGHRA and CDR2 is YSYEKL. The V gene lost 8 bases and the J gene lost 4 bases, with 14 bases spanning the gap. DNA for the CDR3: TGCGCCAGCCGTCGAGGGATGTCCACTGAAGCTTTCTTT. It translates to CASRRGMSTEAFF.

The sample holds many counts of this clonotype. The genes are TRBV28 and TRBJ2-7; maybe TRBD2 (6 bases). The CDR3 totals 14 residues. The germline gives CDR1 MDHEN, CDR2 SYDVKM. Trimming stripped 5 bases from V and 3 bases from J, with 14 bases between. The CDR3 is CASSPRDFNYEQYF. CDR3 in DNA: TGTGCCAGCAGTCCCCGGGACTTTAACTACGAGCAGTACTTC.

This clonotype was recorded at least ten times. The chain combines TRBV29-1 with TRBJ1-2, with D possibly being TRBD1 (5 bases). V was cut by 6 bases and J by 10 bases, with 9 bases left in between. Germline V gene sequence: CDR1 SQVTM, CDR2 ANQGSEA. The CDR3 spans 9 residues. CDR3 sequence: CSVGDDYTF. The CDR3 coding sequence is TGCAGCGTAGGGGACGACTACACCTTC.

This clonotype has only a few counts. The V gene is TRBV6-2 or TRBV6-3, the J gene TRBJ1-2; TRBD1 is a possible D gene (6 bases). This CDR3 region has 15 residues. V shed 6 bases and J shed 5 bases, with 19 bases lying between them. Germline V gene lookup returns CDR1 MNHEY and CDR2 SVGEGT. The CDR3 DNA sequence: TGTGCCAGCAGAGACTCCAGGGGAGGAGGATATGGCTACACCTTC. Protein: CASRDSRGGGYGYTF.

At least ten counts were recorded for this clonotype. The chain uses TRBV12-3 or TRBV12-4 and TRBJ1-1, with D perhaps TRBD1 (6 bases). This CDR3 spans 15 amino acids. V was clipped by 2 bases and J by 1 base, with 11 bases between them. CDR3 bases: TGTGCCAGCAGTTTATACCCAGGGGAGAACACTGAAGCTTTCTTT. It encodes CASSLYPGENTEAFF.

This clonotype was seen repeatedly, ten times or more. The gene calls are TRBV6-1 and TRBJ2-7; 10 nucleotides line up with TRBD1. V lost 6 bases to trimming and J lost 1 base; unmatched junction nucleotides: 6. CDR1 and CDR2 from the germline V gene are MNHNS and SASEGT. CDR3 length: 15 residues. The CDR3 sequence: CASRTGQGGSYEQYF. The CDR3 DNA reads TGTGCCAGCAGGACCGGACAGGGGGGTTCCTACGAGCAGTACTTC.

This clonotype was seen a single time. Its ends do not fully match the called genes, so a read error is possible. The V call is TRBV20-1, the J call TRBJ1-2; D remains ambiguous. The germline V gene has CDR1 DFQATT and CDR2 SNEGSKA (reference sequence). CDR3 length: 14 residues. The CDR3 DNA sequence: TGCAGTGCTCATAGAAGGGCGGCTAACCATGGCTACACCTTC. The encoded protein is CSAHRRAANHGYTF.

Concerning this clonotype itself: A much larger clone lies a single base off, so this may be a read error. The J gene is TRBJ2-5, the V gene TRBV2, with 7 bases lining up with TRBD2. V trimming: 4 bases; J trimming: 2 bases; junction bases outside the gene matches: 4. Germline loops: CDR1 SNHLY, CDR2 FYNNEI. This CDR3 has 14 amino acids. CDR3 DNA: TGTGCCAGCAGTGGCCCGGGACTACAAGAGACCCAGTACTTC. Translated, it gives CASSGPGLQETQYF.

Worth noting for this clonotype: A read error may be the cause here, since a much bigger clone is one base away. The genes are TRBV12-3 or TRBV12-4 and TRBJ2-2; D is ambiguous. CDR3 length equals 16 residues. Trimming left V 2 bases short and J 3 bases short, with 13 bases between. The DNA for the CDR3 is TGTGCCAGCAGTTTAAGCCCAGACACACACACCGGGGAGCTGTTTTTT. It specifies CASSLSPDTHTGELFF.

This clonotype was observed a few times. V and J are TRBV7-3 and TRBJ2-2, with 10 positions matching TRBD2. The CDR3 has 19 residues. Per germline, CDR1 SGHTA and CDR2 FQGTGA. Trimming cost V 5 bases and J 1 base; bases outside gene matches: 13. CDR3 DNA sequence: TGTGCCAGCAGCCCCCAGGGCTATAGCGGGAGGAAGAACACCGGGGAGCTGTTTTTT. It yields the protein CASSPQGYSGRKNTGELFF. The full variable domain, in which reference TRBV7-3 and TRBJ2-2 provide the parts outside the CDR3, is GAGVSQTPSNKVTEKGKYVELRCDPISGHTALYWYRQSLGQGPEFLIYFQGTGAADDSGLPNDRFFAVRPEGSVSTLKIQRTERGDSAVYLCASSPQGYSGRKNTGELFFGEGSRLTVL.

The V call is TRBV27, the J call TRBJ1-1; 7 bases fit TRBD1. With V trimmed by 3 bases and J by 0 bases, 4 bases remained unmatched. Germline assignment: CDR1 MNHEY and CDR2 SMNVEV (reference sequence). This CDR3 has 15 amino acids. The CDR3 region has the DNA TGTGCCAGCAGTTTGTCGACAGGGATGAACACTGAAGCTTTCTTT. Its translation is CASSLSTGMNTEAFF.

V is TRBV20-1 and J is TRBJ1-2; possible D gene TRBD1, 5 bases. The V gene lost 7 bases and the J gene lost 6 bases, with 12 bases spanning the gap. The CDR3 has 11 amino acids. Per the germline V gene, CDR1 is DFQATT and CDR2 is SNEGSKA (reference sequence). The CDR3 DNA reads as TGCAGTGGTAGGAGGGGTGATGGCTACACCTTC. Translation gives CSGRRGDGYTF.

This chain links TRBV18 with TRBJ1-2; D is ambiguous. The CDR3 sequence is 13 residues long. With 5 bases removed from V and 5 bases from J, the gap between germline ends came to 12 bases. The germline CDR1 and CDR2 sequences are KGHSH and LQKENI. The DNA of the CDR3 is TGTGCCAGCTCAAACACCGGGGAATATGGCTACACCTTC. It codes for CASSNTGEYGYTF.

Only a few counts were recorded for this clonotype. The chain recombines TRBV6-1 with TRBJ1-3, with D possibly being TRBD1 (5 bases). This CDR3 spans 15 amino acids. V gave up 1 base and J gave up 3 bases, with 10 bases separating them. Germline loops: CDR1 MNHNS, CDR2 SASEGT. Here the CDR3 reads CASSEGPGNGNTIYF. CDR3 bases: TGTGCCAGCAGTGAAGGTCCAGGGAATGGAAACACCATATATTTT.

The V gene is TRBV7-3, the J gene TRBJ1-2; D remains ambiguous. V was cut by 7 bases and J by 0 bases, with 12 bases left in between. This CDR3 is 14 amino acids long. Germline V gives CDR1 SGHTA, CDR2 FQGTGA. The CDR3 coding sequence is TGTGCCAGCACATTACGGACTTCTAACTATGGCTACACCTTC. Protein product: CASTLRTSNYGYTF.

This clonotype occurred a few times. The V gene is TRBV27, the J gene TRBJ1-6; 8 bases are shared with TRBD1. The CDR3 runs to 15 residues. The V and J ends lost 5 bases and 7 bases, in that order; junction bases with no gene match: 7. Per germline, CDR1 MNHEY and CDR2 SMNVEV (reference sequence). In DNA form, the CDR3 reads TGTGCCAGCAGTCTAACAGGGGGGCTCAATTCACCCCTCCACTTT. This encodes CASSLTGGLNSPLHF.